A single sample is the source of the 20 T cell receptor beta chains below, sequenced in a study of T cells in Graves' hyperthyroidism and ophthalmopathy. Template material for amplifying TCR beta CDR3 regions consisted of RNA transcripts. During a first-round RT-PCR of the TCR CDR3, the HTBI primer set was used. A single record per CDR3 protein comes from TCRdb applying MiXCR to the multiplex PCR reads. The sample holds more than 500,000 distinct CDR3 sequences, about 16% seen once. The sample was blood. The receptors derive from a woman in her 30s with Graves' ophthalmopathy.

In its sample, this clonotype was seen many times. The chain links TRBV28 to TRBJ2-2; TRBD2 agrees at 9 bases. Losses at the gene ends were 8 bases for V and 1 base for J; bases not matched to a gene: 23. Germline V lookup: CDR1 MDHEN, CDR2 SYDVKM. The CDR3 consists of 21 residues. This chain's CDR3 is CASDRPSLGGRASLNTGELFF. The CDR3 DNA follows: TGTGCCAGCGATCGACCGTCGCTGGGCGGGAGGGCGAGCCTGAACACCGGGGAGCTGTTTTTT.

This clonotype was counted ten times or more. One end of the junction fails to match germline, which may point to a read error. Here the CDR3 reads CASSFGDLYEQYF. The CDR3 DNA is TGCGCCAGCAGCTTTGGGGATCTATACGAGCAGTACTTC. This chain uses TRBV28 with TRBJ2-7; D remains unclear. CDR3 length equals 13 residues. Germline CDR1 MDHEN, CDR2 SYDVKM.

V usage is TRBV28 and J usage is TRBJ2-1, with 7 bases fitting TRBD2. The CDR3 runs to 15 residues. The germline V gene encodes CDR1 MDHEN and CDR2 SYDVKM. The V segment lost 6 bases and the J segment 8 bases; nucleotides outside the gene matches: 13. CDR3 DNA: TGTGCCAGCAGCCTGAGCGGGACCCGGAGACATGAGCAGTTCTTC. It yields the protein CASSLSGTRRHEQFF.

The gene calls are TRBV5-1 and TRBJ1-4; no clear D. V shed 2 bases and J shed 0 bases, with 5 bases lying between them. CDR1 SGHRS and CDR2 YFSETQ come from the germline V gene. This CDR3 comprises 14 residues. The CDR3 DNA follows: TGCGCCAGCAGCTTCGGCTCAACTAATGAAAAACTGTTTTTT. Translating gives CASSFGSTNEKLFF.

This clonotype was found many times. The chain has TRBV7-8 and TRBJ2-3; D possibly matches TRBD1 or TRBD2 (5 bases each). V shed 6 bases and J shed 2 bases, with 15 bases lying between them. Germline V gives CDR1 SGHVS, CDR2 FQNEAQ. The CDR3 is 15 amino acids. This chain's CDR3 is CASSPEGPHTDTQYF. CDR3 DNA: TGTGCCAGCAGTCCAGAGGGGCCGCACACAGATACGCAGTATTTT.

This clonotype showed up just a few times. The junction departs from germline at one end; a sequencing error may be responsible. The gene calls are TRBV5-1 and TRBJ2-3; TRBD2 is a possible D gene (5 bases). This CDR3 comprises 16 residues. Per the germline V gene, CDR1 is SGHRS and CDR2 is YFSETQ. The CDR3 here is CASSLEEPHNTDTQYF. For the CDR3, the DNA is TGTGCCAGCAGCTTGGAGGAGCCCCACAACACAGATACGCAGTATTTT.

This clonotype was detected ten times or more. The chain is built from TRBV2 and TRBJ2-1; 8 bases are shared with TRBD1. V shed 4 bases and J 7 bases; nucleotides not matched to a gene: 6. CDR1 and CDR2 (germline): SNHLY, FYNNEI. The CDR3 consists of 14 residues. The DNA of the CDR3 is TGTGCCAGCAGTGTCACAGGGGGTTGGAATGAGCAGTTCTTC. Translated, it gives CASSVTGGWNEQFF. Full variable domain (missing parts from reference TRBV2 and TRBJ2-1): EPEVTQTPSHQVTQMGQEVILRCVPISNHLYFYWYRQILGQKVEFLVSFYNNEISEKSEIFDDQFSVERPDGSNFTLKIRSTKLEDSAMYFCASSVTGGWNEQFFGPGTRLTVL.

This clonotype was detected many times. This chain uses TRBV7-2 with TRBJ2-7; 9 nucleotides line up with TRBD2. Germline CDR1 and CDR2: SGHTA and FQGNSA. Germline trimming cut 5 bases from V and 3 bases from J; bases unmatched to any gene: 14. The CDR3 totals 17 residues. The CDR3 here is CASSPSSSSGVYYEQYF. CDR3 DNA: TGTGCCAGCAGCCCATCCTCTTCTAGCGGGGTGTACTACGAGCAGTACTTC. The whole variable domain, remainder taken from reference TRBV7-2 and TRBJ2-7, is GAGVSQSPSNKVTEKGKDVELRCDPISGHTALYWYRQSLGQGLEFLIYFQGNSAPDKSGLPSDRFSAERTGGSVSTLTIQRTQQEDSAVYLCASSPSSSSGVYYEQYFGPGTRLTVT.

This clonotype was found a few times. The chain has TRBV4-3 and TRBJ1-5; perhaps TRBD1 as D (6 bases). The CDR3 consists of 18 residues. Per germline, CDR1 LGHNA and CDR2 YSLEER. V dropped 0 bases and J dropped 1 base, with 16 bases sitting between them. The CDR3 loop reads CASSQEFFGGGSNQPQHF. CDR3 in DNA: TGCGCCAGCAGCCAAGAATTTTTCGGAGGGGGGAGCAATCAGCCCCAGCATTTT.

The genes are TRBV28 and TRBJ2-5, with 7 bases lining up with TRBD1. J lost 2 bases, V lost 1 base, and 7 bases had no gene match. Germline CDR1 MDHEN, CDR2 SYDVKM. The CDR3 length is 16 residues. The CDR3 DNA reads as TGTGCCAGCAGTTTATCCGGGACAGTTCATCAAGAGACCCAGTACTTC. As protein: CASSLSGTVHQETQYF.

This clonotype was observed many times. V and J are TRBV12-3 or TRBV12-4 and TRBJ2-1; D not certain. V shed 6 bases and J shed 2 bases, with 17 bases lying between them. The CDR3 extends over 16 amino acids. CDR3 sequence (DNA): TGTGCCAGCAGCCTCGGTCTGGGCTCCCCCTACAATGAGCAGTTCTTC. Translating it yields CASSLGLGSPYNEQFF.

The J gene is TRBJ2-2, the V gene TRBV6-1; 10 nucleotides align to TRBD2. V was pared by 6 bases and J by 7 bases, with 11 bases of the junction left unmatched. The germline CDR1 and CDR2 sequences are MNHNS and SASEGT. This CDR3 spans 16 amino acids. CDR3 coding DNA: TGTGCCAGCAGCCAGCAAGGGCTAGCGGGAGACGGGGAGCTGTTTTTT. Translating gives CASSQQGLAGDGELFF.

This clonotype has ten or more counts. This chain links TRBV4-3 with TRBJ2-7; D unclear. Germline lookup yields CDR1 LGHNA and CDR2 YSLEER. V lost 1 base and J lost 3, with 10 bases in between. The CDR3 is 14 residues long. As DNA, the CDR3 is TGCGCCAGCAGCCAAGTGTCCGATAGCTACGAGCAGTACTTC. Translating it yields CASSQVSDSYEQYF.

This clonotype was recorded many times. This chain joins TRBV29-1 and TRBJ2-1; 9 bases are a match to TRBD2. Germline CDR1 and CDR2: SQVTM and ANQGSEA. V lost 8 bases to trimming and J lost 9 bases; unmatched junction nucleotides: 17. The CDR3 is 15 residues long. Written as DNA, the CDR3 is TGCAGCACCGAGTCATGGCGGGAGGGGATGAGTGAGCAGTTCTTC. Encoded protein: CSTESWREGMSEQFF.

This clonotype was picked up many times. The gene calls are TRBV7-9 and TRBJ2-3; 10 positions agree with TRBD2. V lost 5 bases, J lost 5 bases, and 10 bases stayed unmatched. This CDR3 contains 16 residues. Germline CDR1 reads SEHNR; CDR2 reads FQNEAQ (reference sequence). The CDR3 DNA reads as TGTGCCAGCAGCCTGACTAGCGGGTATGTGGAAGATACGCAGTATTTT. It translates to CASSLTSGYVEDTQYF.

This clonotype appeared a few times. The chain joins TRBV2 to TRBJ2-7; unclear D gene. Germline V CDR1 and CDR2: SNHLY, FYNNEI. Trimming took off 4 bases at V and 7 bases at J, with 17 bases between the two ends. There are 14 residues in the CDR3. The CDR3 DNA reads as TGTGCCAGCAGTGGGTACAGAACCACCTGGGAGCAGTACTTC. Translating it yields CASSGYRTTWEQYF.

In the case of this clonotype: Given a much more abundant clone one base away, this may be a read error. J is TRBJ2-1 and V is TRBV5-1, with TRBD2 as a possible D gene (5 bases). The CDR3 is made up of 15 amino acids. Germline V gene sequence: CDR1 SGHRS, CDR2 YFSETQ. CDR3 nucleotides: TGCGCCAGCAGCTTGGACGGGGTACCCTACAATGAGCAGCTCTTC. This encodes CASSLDGVPYNEQLF.

V and J are TRBV10-3 and TRBJ2-7, with 14 bases identical to TRBD2. Germline lookup yields CDR1 ENHRY and CDR2 SYGVKD. With V trimmed by 4 bases and J by 4 bases, 6 bases remained unmatched. The CDR3 is 16 residues long. CDR3 nucleotides: TGTGCCATCAGTGCCGGGACTAGCGGGAGTGGGTACGAGCAGTACTTC. This sequence encodes CAISAGTSGSGYEQYF.

The table lists this clonotype with many counts. V gene TRBV28 combines with J gene TRBJ1-4; tentative D call: TRBD1 (6 bases). V lost 5 bases and J lost 8, with 12 bases in between. The CDR3 extends over 13 amino acids. The germline V gene encodes CDR1 MDHEN and CDR2 SYDVKM. The CDR3 is CASSGGTGEKLFF. DNA for the CDR3: TGTGCCAGCAGTGGGGGCACTGGGGAAAAACTGTTTTTT.

The table lists this clonotype with a few counts. This chain links TRBV7-3 with TRBJ2-3, with 10 bases lining up with TRBD2. The CDR3 loop spans 16 amino acids. Trimming took 5 bases from V and 5 from J; bases not matched to a gene: 10. Germline-derived CDR1 and CDR2 are SGHTA and FQGTGA. The DNA of the CDR3 is TGTGCCAGCAGCCCAAAAGCGGGAGGGGATGGAGATACGCAGTATTTT. Translation gives CASSPKAGGDGDTQYF.